This TCR beta chain originates from a study of T cells in localized non-small cell lung cancer. General study findings and limits: Tumor trailed uninvolved adjacent lung in T cell clonality, which peaked there. Median detection of top 100 tumor clones in adjacent lung was roughly 61 clones.

This table comes from immunoSEQ multiplex PCR, and its TCRdb copy is limited to in-frame clones, with some not included. Among about 48,000 clones listed, 70% to 85% were seen once. V was trimmed by 2 bases and J by 5 bases, leaving 7 bases between them. Germline V gene lookup returns CDR1 SGHTA and CDR2 FQGTGA. The CDR3 runs 13 residues. Concerning this clone itself: The antigen remains undetermined.

V and J are TRBV7-3 and TRBJ1-5, with D perhaps TRBD1 (5 bases). The origin of this receptor is a man aged 35 to 69 with stage I squamous cell lung carcinoma. The sequencing here drew on peripheral blood, taken before any cancer treatment. CDR3 amino acids: CASSLLGDQPQHF. Written as DNA, the CDR3 is TGTGCCAGCAGCTTATTGGGGGATCAGCCCCAGCATTTT.